A selection of T cell receptor beta chains follows, all from one sample in a study of T cells in Graves' hyperthyroidism and ophthalmopathy. TCRdb re-called the multiplex PCR reads through MiXCR, storing one row per CDR3 protein. The sample lists 400,000 to 500,000 distinct CDR3 sequences, roughly an eighth occurring once. The sample comprised blood. The receptors stem from a woman between 18 and 29 years old with Graves' hyperthyroidism. Both conserved end residues are part of each CDR3. The D gene is left open where the match is weak. Only part of the rows carry a size: once, few, many, or a class if the clone is expanded.

v_gene	j_gene	abundance	d_gene	CDR3nt	CDR3aa
TRBV9	TRBJ2-1	NA	NA	TGTGCCAGCAGCGTAGAGGGTGGGGGGGGCGCAGGCTCCTACAATGAGCAGTTCTTC	CASSVEGGGGAGSYNEQFF
TRBV20-1	TRBJ1-4	many	NA	TGCAGTGCCCCCGCATGGGGAAATGAAAAACTGTTTTTT	CSAPAWGNEKLFF
TRBV11-2	TRBJ1-3	many	NA	TGTGCCAGCAGCTTAATCCCAAGCTCTGGAAACACCATATATTTT	CASSLIPSSGNTIYF
TRBV7-3	TRBJ2-7	many	NA	TGTGCCAGCAGCTTACTACAGGGATCAGGCGAGCAGTACTTC	CASSLLQGSGEQYF
TRBV3-1	TRBJ2-1	NA	TRBD2	TGTGCCAGCAGCCAAGATTCCGGGACTATATACAATGAGCAGTTCTTC	CASSQDSGTIYNEQFF
TRBV12-3/TRBV12-4	TRBJ2-1	many	NA	TGTGCCAGCAGTTTAGCGCTCGGTGGGCGCGGGGTCAATGAGCAGTTCTTC	CASSLALGGRGVNEQFF
TRBV29-1	TRBJ1-2	many	NA	TGCAGCGTTGAAGGCAACTATGGCTACACCTTC	CSVEGNYGYTF
TRBV3-1	TRBJ1-1	many	NA	TGTGCCAGCAGCCAAGGTGCCGGGATGGGCACTGAAGCTTTCTTT	CASSQGAGMGTEAFF
TRBV28	TRBJ1-5	many	NA	TGTGCCAGCAGTCCCCGGAGGGCTCAGCCCCAGCATTTT	CASSPRRAQPQHF
TRBV9	TRBJ2-1	many	TRBD1	TGTGCCAGCAGCCCAAGGACAGGGGCGCCCGTACCCTCCTACAATGAGCAGTTCTTC	CASSPRTGAPVPSYNEQFF
TRBV11-2	TRBJ1-1	many	TRBD1	TGTGCCAGCAGCTCAGGGACAGGGATCCTGGACACTGAAGCTTTCTTT	CASSSGTGILDTEAFF
TRBV14	TRBJ2-7	NA	NA	TGTGCCAGCAGCCAAGACCTGGATTCCGAGCAGTACTTC	CASSQDLDSEQYF
TRBV28	TRBJ1-5	NA	TRBD1	TGTGCCAGCAGTTTAGCCGGACAGGGGATGAATCAGCCCCAGCATTTT	CASSLAGQGMNQPQHF
TRBV27	TRBJ2-5	many	NA	TGTGCCAGCAGTTTAGTTTTCGGAGAGACCCAGTACTTC	CASSLVFGETQYF
TRBV28	TRBJ1-6	NA	TRBD1	TGTGCCAGCAGTCCGAGAACCAGGGGGTATGATTCACCCCTCCACTTT	CASSPRTRGYDSPLHF
TRBV30	TRBJ2-7	many	NA	TGTGCCTGGAGTGTACGTGGTAACTACGAGCAGTACTTC	CAWSVRGNYEQYF
TRBV14	TRBJ2-1	few	TRBD1	TGTGCCAGCAGCCAAGTCGCAGGGACAGGGTTGGGCAATGAGCAGTTCTTC	CASSQVAGTGLGNEQFF
TRBV12-3/TRBV12-4	TRBJ2-1	once	NA	TGTGCCAGCAGTTTGTCTACTCCCCGCCGCAACAATGAGCAGTTCTTC	CASSLSTPRRNNEQFF
TRBV7-2	TRBJ1-5	few	NA	TGTGCCAGCAGCTTAGAGATTACAGGAGCCCAGCATTTT	CASSLEITGAQHF
TRBV12-3/TRBV12-4	TRBJ1-6	many	NA	TGTGCCAGCAGTTTCACTGCAGACCTAAATTCACCCCTCCACTTT	CASSFTADLNSPLHF
TRBV7-9	TRBJ2-5	few	TRBD2	TGTGCCAGCAGCTTAGGCCTTTTAGTAGCGGGAGAGAAAGAGACCCAGTACTTC	CASSLGLLVAGEKETQYF
TRBV27	TRBJ1-6	few	NA	TGTGCCAGCAGTGCCCAAGTTAATTCACCCCTCCACTTT	CASSAQVNSPLHF
TRBV28	TRBJ2-1	NA	NA	TGTGCCAGCAGTTTAACCCCCCGGACACAAATGGACAATGAGCAGTTCTTC	CASSLTPRTQMDNEQFF
TRBV24-1	TRBJ2-6	NA	NA	TGTGCCACCAGTGATCTAAGAGGGGACTCCCAAGCTGGGGCCGACGTCCTGACTTTC	CATSDLRGDSQAGADVLTF
TRBV20-1	TRBJ2-7	few	TRBD1	TGCAGTGCAGGAGACAGGGGGACTTCCTACGAGCAGTACTTC	CSAGDRGTSYEQYF
TRBV6-1	TRBJ2-7	many	NA	TGTGCCAGCAAGTCCAGTAGCAATTTCTACGAGCAGTACTTC	CASKSSSNFYEQYF
TRBV5-6	TRBJ2-5	many	NA	TGTGCCAGCAGCCGGGACGCCACCGTCCAGTACTTC	CASSRDATVQYF
TRBV11-2	TRBJ2-1	many	TRBD2	TGTGCCAGCAGCTTAGATGGGAGGGCCTCCTACAATGAGCAGTTCTTC	CASSLDGRASYNEQFF
TRBV28	TRBJ1-3	few	TRBD1	TGTGCCGCCCAGTCAGGACAGGTCTCTGGAAACACCATATATTTT	CAAQSGQVSGNTIYF
TRBV6-1	TRBJ2-3	few	TRBD1	TGTGCCAGCAAGACAGGGGCCCACACAGATACGCAGTATTTT	CASKTGAHTDTQYF
TRBV20-1	TRBJ1-2	NA	NA	TGCAGTGCTAGGTGGACCTTTATTAACTATGGCTACACCTTC	CSARWTFINYGYTF
TRBV3-1	TRBJ1-2	many	TRBD1	TGTGCCAGCAGCCAAGGGACAGGGGGCGGTGACTATGGCTACACCTTC	CASSQGTGGGDYGYTF
TRBV18	TRBJ2-5	NA	NA	TGTGCCAGCTCACCGGGGGGGCCACAAGAGACCCAGTACTTC	CASSPGGPQETQYF
TRBV28	TRBJ2-3	many	TRBD1	TGTGCCAGCAGTTCCTCTCCGGGACAGACGAGCACAGATACGCAGTATTTT	CASSSSPGQTSTDTQYF
TRBV3-1	TRBJ2-1	many	TRBD2	TGTGCCAGCAGCCAAGACAGTCCTAGCGGGGGGTTTCGCTCCTACAATGAGCAGTTCTTC	CASSQDSPSGGFRSYNEQFF
TRBV12-3/TRBV12-4	TRBJ2-3	many	TRBD2	TGTGCCAGCGGTCCTGCTAGCGGGAGCACAGATACGCAGTATTTT	CASGPASGSTDTQYF
TRBV25-1	TRBJ1-2	few	NA	TGTGCCAGCAGTGATTGGGCCCAAGCCTATGGCTACACCTTC	CASSDWAQAYGYTF
TRBV19	TRBJ2-2	few	NA	TGTGCCAGCAGCATAACCGGGAATTGGGTCACCGGGGAGCTGTTTTTT	CASSITGNWVTGELFF
TRBV5-1	TRBJ2-7	many	NA	TGCGCCAGCAGTCAACACAGGAGCTCCTACGAGCAGTACTTC	CASSQHRSSYEQYF
TRBV19	TRBJ2-3	few	TRBD1	TGTGCCAGTAGTACGCCGGTTGGGGGACAGGGGACAGATACGCAGTATTTT	CASSTPVGGQGTDTQYF
TRBV5-5	TRBJ1-3	many	NA	TGTGCCAGCACAGTGACTCCACTCGAGGGAAACACCATATATTTT	CASTVTPLEGNTIYF
TRBV5-6	TRBJ2-2	NA	TRBD1	TGTGCCAGCAGCTCCGACAGGGGCAACACCGGGGAGCTGTTTTTT	CASSSDRGNTGELFF
TRBV5-1	TRBJ2-7	many	TRBD2	TGCGCCAGCAGCCTTGCTAGCGGGAGTGACTACGAGCAGTACTTC	CASSLASGSDYEQYF
TRBV7-2	TRBJ1-5	few	NA	TGTGCCAGCAAGATGACAGACAATCAGCCCCAGCATTTT	CASKMTDNQPQHF
TRBV6-1	TRBJ1-5	NA	NA	TGTGCCAGCAGAGAGGGAGGAGGGAATCAGCCCCAGCATTTT	CASREGGGNQPQHF
TRBV6-1	TRBJ2-7	many	TRBD2	TGTGCCAGCAGTTACAACAGGTGGACTAGCGGGAGTCCCTCCTACGAGCAGTACTTC	CASSYNRWTSGSPSYEQYF
TRBV7-9	TRBJ2-1	few	NA	TGTGCCAGCAGTACGGGGACCTACAATGAGCAGTTCTTC	CASSTGTYNEQFF
TRBV9	TRBJ2-7	many	NA	TGTGCCAGCAGCCCCCCCACCGGCTCCTACGAGCAGTACTTC	CASSPPTGSYEQYF
TRBV12-3/TRBV12-4	TRBJ1-5	NA	NA	TGTGCCAGCAGTTCGATTCCGGGGAATCAGCCCCAGCATTTT	CASSSIPGNQPQHF
TRBV6-1	TRBJ1-4	few	NA	TGTGCCAGCAACCACGAGGGGGGTCGGGAAAAACTGTTTTTT	CASNHEGGREKLFF
TRBV14	TRBJ2-3	many	TRBD2	TGTGCCAGCAGCCGATATAACGGACTAGCGGGACGCACAGATACGCAGTATTTT	CASSRYNGLAGRTDTQYF
TRBV28	TRBJ1-6	NA	NA	TGTGCCAGCTCAGGGGTCATAATTAATTCACCCCTCCACTTT	CASSGVIINSPLHF